The 9 T cell receptor beta chains below all came from one sample that was sequenced in a study of blood T cell repertoires in COVID-19. This table comes from immunoSEQ multiplex PCR, and its TCRdb copy is limited to in-frame clones, with some not included. The table has 150,000 to 200,000 clones, approximately 80% seen once. Sequenced: peripheral blood. These receptors all come from a human donor in a cohort sampled during active COVID-19.

J is TRBJ1-2 and V is TRBV13; perhaps TRBD1 as D (5 bases). Germline CDR1 is PRHDT and CDR2 is FYEKMQ (reference sequence). This CDR3 is built from 16 residues. The germline V and J ends were trimmed by 6 bases and 5 bases, with 22 bases remaining between them. In DNA form, the CDR3 reads TGTGCCAGCAGTCTTGAGCGAAGGACGGGGGGGTATGGCTACACCTTC. It is translated as CASSLERRTGGYGYTF.

The CDR3 here is CASSLTGHRSYEQYF. CDR3 nucleotide sequence: TGTGCCAGCAGCTTAACGGGACACCGTTCCTACGAGCAGTACTTC. The chain combines TRBV11-2 with TRBJ2-7, with a possible D match to TRBD1 (6 bases). This CDR3 is 15 amino acids long. Germline-derived CDR1 and CDR2 are SGHAT and FQNNGV. Trimming cost V 2 bases and J 1 base, with 12 bases left between them.

This clone has only one observation. V usage is TRBV11-2 and J usage is TRBJ1-1; 9 nucleotides agree with TRBD1. Looked up from germline, CDR1 is SGHAT and CDR2 is FQNNGV. Losses at the gene ends were 1 base for V and 1 base for J; bases not matched to a gene: 7. The CDR3 covers 17 residues. DNA for the CDR3: TGTGCCAGCAGCTTAGGTTCGAGGGGACAGGGGAACACTGAAGCTTTCTTT. Translation: CASSLGSRGQGNTEAFF.

The V call is TRBV5-1, the J call TRBJ1-2; tentatively, D is TRBD1 (5 bases). CDR3 size: 15 residues. The V and J ends lost 0 bases and 4 bases respectively, with 13 bases between them. Per germline, CDR1 SGHRS and CDR2 YFSETQ. For the CDR3, the DNA is TGCGCCAGCAGCTTGGTTCCAGGGCCAGGCTATGGCTACACCTTC. Residues: CASSLVPGPGYGYTF.

The V call is TRBV15, the J call TRBJ2-5, with D possibly TRBD2 on 7 matching bases. The length of the CDR3 is 19 residues. Germline lookup yields CDR1 LNHNV and CDR2 YYDKDF (reference sequence). Trimming cost V 0 bases and J 2 bases, with 22 bases left between them. The CDR3 DNA sequence: TGTGCCACCAGCAGAGATTCTGGGGGGGCCAAATTCCCACAAGAGACCCAGTACTTC. It translates to CATSRDSGGAKFPQETQYF.

This clone was recorded once. V usage is TRBV6-5 and J usage is TRBJ2-1, with 8 bases that match TRBD2. V dropped 4 bases and J dropped 14; count of bases not matched to a gene: 13. The CDR3 extends over 14 amino acids. Germline V lookup: CDR1 MNHEY, CDR2 SVGAGI. DNA of the CDR3: TGTGCCAGCAGTTCAAGCGGGGGCCTCGCCCGCGAGTTCTTC. Translated: CASSSSGGLAREFF.

The chain joins TRBV5-4 to TRBJ2-7; TRBD1 agrees at 7 bases. The CDR3 consists of 15 residues. The germline CDR1 and CDR2 sequences are SGHNT and YYREEE (reference sequence). Trimming at V came to 4 bases and at J to 2 bases, leaving 9 bases not matched to a gene. The CDR3 protein is CASSRDRAETYEQYF. The CDR3 DNA reads as TGTGCCAGCAGCCGCGACAGGGCGGAGACCTACGAGCAGTACTTC.

The V and J genes are TRBV12-3 or TRBV12-4 and TRBJ1-1; D remains ambiguous. The CDR3 extends over 11 amino acids. Trimming took off 3 bases at V and 5 bases at J, with 4 bases between the two ends. This chain's CDR3 is CASSFGTEAFF. The CDR3 nucleotides are TGTGCCAGCAGTTTCGGGACTGAAGCTTTCTTT.

The chain has TRBV5-6 and TRBJ1-6; TRBD1 is a possible D gene (6 bases). Germline-derived CDR1 and CDR2 are SGHDT and YYEEEE. CDR3 length: 16 residues. V was shortened by 3 bases and J by 7 bases, with 17 bases between the two germline ends. The DNA of the CDR3 is TGTGCCAGCAGCTGGGGCGCGGGGGCTGGGAATTCACCCCTCCACTTT. Encoded protein: CASSWGAGAGNSPLHF.